In its sample, the clone carrying this T cell receptor (beta chain) was seen many times. Its target is not known. The V gene lost 1 base and the J gene lost 8 bases, with 11 bases spanning the gap. CDR3 size: 12 residues. CDR1 is SQVTM and CDR2 is ANQGSEA in the germline V gene. These data come from a study of T cells in Graves' hyperthyroidism and ophthalmopathy. The authors deemed Graves' hyperthyroidism stable absent ophthalmopathy progression within 18 months. Study-level points and caveats: With a median lead of roughly 6.2 months before onset, the model predicted ophthalmopathy. By a 13 V-J model, ophthalmopathy was set apart from stable hyperthyroidism.

Regions amplified from RNA transcripts were the TCR beta CDR3 regions. A first-round RT-PCR of the TCR CDR3 used the HTBI primer set. TCRdb re-analysed the multiplex PCR reads in MiXCR, keeping a single row per CDR3 protein. Of approximately 480,000 distinct CDR3 sequences in the sample, about 20% are singletons; the top ten hold more than 25%. Sequencing used blood. The rearrangement uses TRBV29-1 and TRBJ1-2; D is undetermined. This TCR was recovered from a man younger than 35 with Graves' hyperthyroidism. The CDR3: CSVEVQYLGYTF. CDR3 sequence (DNA): TGCAGCGTTGAAGTACAGTATCTAGGCTACACCTTC.